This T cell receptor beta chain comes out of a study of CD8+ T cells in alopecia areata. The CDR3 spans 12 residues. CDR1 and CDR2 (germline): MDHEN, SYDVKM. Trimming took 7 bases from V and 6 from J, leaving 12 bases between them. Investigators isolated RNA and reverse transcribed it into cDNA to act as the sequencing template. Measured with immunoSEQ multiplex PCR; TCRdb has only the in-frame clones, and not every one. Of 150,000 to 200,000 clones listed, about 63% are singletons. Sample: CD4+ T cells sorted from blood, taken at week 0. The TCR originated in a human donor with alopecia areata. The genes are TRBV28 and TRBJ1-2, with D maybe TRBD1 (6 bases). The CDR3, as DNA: TGTGCCAGCACCGTAGGGGGAAATGGCTACACCTTC. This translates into CASTVGGNGYTF.